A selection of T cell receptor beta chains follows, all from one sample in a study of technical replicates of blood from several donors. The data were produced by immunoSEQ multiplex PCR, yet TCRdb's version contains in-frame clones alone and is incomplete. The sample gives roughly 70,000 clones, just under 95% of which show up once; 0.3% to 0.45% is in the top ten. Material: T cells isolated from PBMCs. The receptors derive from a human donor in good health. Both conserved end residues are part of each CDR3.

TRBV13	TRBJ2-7	CASRSQGSRYEQYF
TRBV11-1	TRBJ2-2	CASSLGADNTGELFF
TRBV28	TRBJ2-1	CASSFPPRRDSNEQFF
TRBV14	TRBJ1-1	CASSQGYTEAFF
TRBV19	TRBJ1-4	CASGSQATNEKLFF
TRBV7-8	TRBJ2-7	CASSFRGTDPYEQYF
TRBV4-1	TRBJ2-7	CASSQPSGREEQYF
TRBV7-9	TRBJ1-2	CASMDRRDYGYTF
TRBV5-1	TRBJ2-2	CASSSRTSGSVGELFF
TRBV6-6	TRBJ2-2	CASSLAPNTGELFF
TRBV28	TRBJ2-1	CASSPTAGTGGKGEQFF
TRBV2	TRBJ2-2	CASSWQGRGELFF
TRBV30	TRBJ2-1	CAWSQLAGGEQFF
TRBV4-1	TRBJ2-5	CASSQEGARETQYF
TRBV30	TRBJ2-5	CAWSRNRLAGETQYF
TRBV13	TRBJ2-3	CASSLELGIAGPTDTQYF